The 13 T cell receptor beta chains below were found in one sample sequenced in a study of CD8 T cells in ankylosing spondylitis. Study results and caveats: The study identified a TCR beta motif of several highly homologous variants that appeared characteristic of ankylosing spondylitis blood.

TCRdb passed the 5' RACE reads through MiXCR, listing each CDR3 protein once. The sample lists some 200,000 distinct CDR3 sequences; around 7.9% were seen once. No antigens are known for them. The sequencing input was blood, either unsorted or a sorted T cell fraction (not recorded which). The receptors shown here come from a male donor with ankylosing spondylitis.

In its sample, this clonotype was seen many times. The gene calls are TRBV28 and TRBJ1-2, with a possible D match to TRBD1 (5 bases). Germline V lookup: CDR1 MDHEN, CDR2 SYDVKM. This CDR3 is built from 15 residues. Trimming cost V 3 bases and J 3 bases, with 14 bases left between them. This CDR3 reads CASSFGSGSHYGYTF. In DNA form, the CDR3 reads TGTGCCAGCAGTTTCGGTTCAGGGAGCCACTATGGCTACACCTTC.

This clonotype was counted ten times or more. V is TRBV29-1 and J is TRBJ1-1; TRBD1 might be the D (5 bases). This CDR3 has 8 amino acids. V was pared by 7 bases and J by 10 bases, with 7 bases between. CDR1 is SQVTM, CDR2 ANQGSEA, per germline. The CDR3 sequence: CSGGTAFF. CDR3 bases: TGCAGCGGGGGGACAGCTTTCTTT.

This clonotype was found many times. The rearrangement uses TRBV24-1 and TRBJ1-2, with D possibly matching TRBD1 (5 bases). The CDR3 runs to 15 residues. Germline CDR1 reads KGHDR; CDR2 reads SFDVKD. V was trimmed by 5 bases and J by 3 bases, leaving 15 bases between them. Written as DNA, the CDR3 is TGTGCCACCAGTGCCCGGGACGGCGCTTACTATGGCTACACCTTC. Residues: CATSARDGAYYGYTF.

Ten or more counts support this clonotype. The chain has TRBV4-3 and TRBJ2-1; TRBD1 matches at 7 bases. Germline lookup yields CDR1 LGHNA and CDR2 YSLEER. CDR3 length: 16 residues. J lost 0 bases, V lost 3 bases, and 5 bases had no gene match. In DNA form, the CDR3 reads TGCGCCAGCAGCCAGAGCCGGGACAGCTCCTACAATGAGCAGTTCTTC. As protein: CASSQSRDSSYNEQFF.

This clonotype was observed a handful of times. This chain links TRBV4-3 with TRBJ2-1, with unresolved D. Trimming cost V 4 bases and J 3 bases, with 13 bases left between them. The CDR3 has 15 residues. Germline-derived CDR1 and CDR2 are LGHNA and YSLEER. CDR3 in DNA: TGCGCCAGCAGCCCCGCGAGCCTCGACTACAATGAGCAGTTCTTC. This translates into CASSPASLDYNEQFF.

V usage is TRBV7-2 and J usage is TRBJ1-4; no reliable D call. Trimming stripped 5 bases from V and 5 bases from J, with 9 bases between. The CDR3 length is 13 residues. Germline V CDR1 and CDR2: SGHTA, FQGNSA. In DNA, the CDR3 is TGTGCCAGCAGCCCCGTTGGCAATGAAAAACTGTTTTTT. Translating it yields CASSPVGNEKLFF.

This clonotype was recorded many times. V gene TRBV12-3 or TRBV12-4 combines with J gene TRBJ1-1; D ambiguous. The CDR3 sequence is 13 residues long. Trimming stripped 1 base from V and 4 bases from J, with 7 bases between. The CDR3 is CASSLVGGTEAFF. The CDR3 bases are TGTGCCAGCAGTTTAGTGGGAGGCACTGAAGCTTTCTTT.

In its sample, this clonotype was seen a few times. The V call is TRBV7-9, the J call TRBJ1-2; no clear D. This CDR3 comprises 14 residues. Germline V gene data show CDR1 as SEHNR and CDR2 as FQNEAQ (reference sequence). Trimming removed 6 bases from V and 4 bases from J, with 15 bases in between. Here the CDR3 reads CASRMNGEFYGYTF. The CDR3 DNA reads as TGTGCCAGCAGGATGAACGGCGAATTCTATGGCTACACCTTC.

This clonotype was seen only once. The J gene is TRBJ2-7, the V gene TRBV20-1; D gene ambiguous. The CDR3 is 14 residues long. Germline lookup yields CDR1 DFQATT and CDR2 SNEGSKA (reference sequence). Trimming cost V 2 bases and J 2 bases, with 13 bases left between them. The CDR3 coding sequence is TGCAGTGCTAGATACCGCGAGAGTACCTACGAGCAGTACTTC. Translated: CSARYRESTYEQYF.

The J gene is TRBJ2-7, the V gene TRBV20-1; D gene uncertain. Trimming removed 0 bases from V and 3 bases from J, with 6 bases in between. The CDR3 is made up of 12 amino acids. CDR1 and CDR2 from the germline V gene are DFQATT and SNEGSKA (reference sequence). In nucleotides, the CDR3 is TGCAGTGCTAGAGATCTAGACTACGAGCAGTACTTC. The encoded protein is CSARDLDYEQYF.

This clonotype was picked up many times. This chain joins TRBV15 and TRBJ1-1; weak D call: TRBD1 (5 bases). The CDR3 runs 16 residues. Germline V gives CDR1 LNHNV, CDR2 YYDKDF (reference sequence). The V and J ends lost 0 bases and 3 bases respectively, with 14 bases between them. The CDR3 sequence: CATSRDWGGMDTEAFF. DNA of the CDR3: TGTGCCACCAGCAGAGATTGGGGGGGAATGGACACTGAAGCTTTCTTT.

This clonotype was counted many times. This chain connects TRBV12-3 or TRBV12-4 to TRBJ1-1; D perhaps matches TRBD1 (6 bases). CDR3 length: 11 residues. V was cut by 5 bases and J by 11 bases, with 12 bases left in between. The CDR3 nucleotides read TGTGCCAGCAGTAGGGGGGGTTCGGCTTTCTTT. Translation: CASSRGGSAFF.

In this sample, this clonotype turned up a few times. V and J are TRBV20-1 and TRBJ2-7; 9 bases map to TRBD2. There are 15 residues in the CDR3. V lost 4 bases and J lost 4; bases outside the gene matches: 11. Germline V gene lookup returns CDR1 DFQATT and CDR2 SNEGSKA (reference sequence). The CDR3 nucleotides are TGCAGTGCTAACACGCCGGGACTAGCAGATTACGAGCAGTACTTC. Its protein product is CSANTPGLADYEQYF.